The 25 T cell receptor beta chains below come from one sample, sequenced in a study of graft-versus-host responses after intestinal transplantation. This table comes from immunoSEQ multiplex PCR, and its TCRdb copy is limited to in-frame clones, with some not included. The profile shows tens of thousands of clones, about 91% of them singletons. The antigens for these receptors are not known. Sample: unstimulated CD8+ T cells sorted from spleen or lymph node cells, taken before intestinal transplant. These receptors all stem from a human donor who received an intestinal transplant.

About this clone itself: Other DNA sequences from this sample encode an identical CDR3 as well. V usage is TRBV4-2 and J usage is TRBJ2-7; 7 bases are a match to TRBD1. CDR1 and CDR2 from the germline V gene are LGHNA and YNFKEQ. The CDR3 spans 14 residues. J gave up 0 bases and V 4 bases, and 3 bases lay outside the gene matches. As DNA, the CDR3 is TGTGCCAGCAGCCCCAGGGACAGCTCCTACGAGCAGTACTTC. As protein: CASSPRDSSYEQYF.

The chain joins TRBV4-2 to TRBJ2-2; 9 nucleotides agree with TRBD2. Trimming cost V 1 base and J 1 base; bases outside gene matches: 10. Germline loops: CDR1 LGHNA, CDR2 YNFKEQ. The CDR3 is 19 amino acids. The CDR3 is CASSQVSRPSGVNTGELFF. Here the CDR3 DNA reads TGTGCCAGCAGCCAAGTTTCGAGGCCTAGCGGGGTGAACACCGGGGAGCTGTTTTTT.

The genes are TRBV7-9 and TRBJ1-4; D uncertain. The CDR3 length is 16 residues. Germline V gene data show CDR1 as SEHNR and CDR2 as FQNEAQ (reference sequence). V shed 1 base and J shed 8 bases, with 17 bases lying between them. CDR3 region: CASSLGGLVPGEKLFF. DNA of the CDR3: TGTGCCAGCAGCTTAGGCGGCCTGGTCCCGGGAGAAAAACTGTTTTTT.

V and J are TRBV7-2 and TRBJ2-7; the D is unclear. Trimming took 3 bases from V and 4 from J, leaving 7 bases between them. The CDR3 length is 12 residues. The germline V gene has CDR1 SGHTA and CDR2 FQGNSA. The CDR3 here is CASSFLGYEQYF. The CDR3 nucleotides read TGTGCCAGCAGCTTTCTAGGATACGAGCAGTACTTC.

This rearrangement joins TRBV7-9 to TRBJ2-7; D is undetermined. The ends were cut back, 1 base at V and 7 bases at J, with 8 bases in the middle. The germline V gene encodes CDR1 SEHNR and CDR2 FQNEAQ (reference sequence). This CDR3 comprises 12 residues. The CDR3 bases are TGTGCCAGCAGCTTAGAATCCCGGGAGCAGTACTTC. Protein: CASSLESREQYF.

The rearrangement joins TRBV6-6 to TRBJ1-6, with 9 bases matching TRBD1. Germline-derived CDR1 and CDR2 are MNHNY and SVGAGI (reference sequence). The CDR3 totals 16 residues. With V trimmed by 8 bases and J by 3 bases, 8 bases remained unmatched. The CDR3 DNA reads as TGTGCCAGCGGGTTACAGGGGGCTCTCTATAATTCACCCCTCCACTTT. Translation: CASGLQGALYNSPLHF.

This clone has more than one count but fewer than ten. V usage is TRBV5-1 and J usage is TRBJ2-7, with D possibly TRBD1 on 6 matching bases. The CDR3 totals 15 residues. The ends were cut back, 0 bases at V and 4 bases at J, with 14 bases in the middle. The V gene's germline CDR1 is SGHRS and CDR2 YFSETQ. CDR3 protein: CASSLASGVLYEQYF. The CDR3 DNA reads as TGCGCCAGCAGCTTGGCCTCAGGGGTTTTGTACGAGCAGTACTTC.

This clone occurred once. The chain couples TRBV27 to TRBJ2-3; weak D call: TRBD1 (5 bases). Germline V gene sequence: CDR1 MNHEY, CDR2 SMNVEV (reference sequence). Trimming cost V 0 bases and J 2 bases, with 12 bases left between them. The CDR3 runs 16 residues. DNA of the CDR3: TGTGCCAGCAGTTTATCGTTCCAGGGCAACACAGATACGCAGTATTTT. Its protein product is CASSLSFQGNTDTQYF.

The chain joins TRBV29-1 to TRBJ2-1; a possible D gene is TRBD2 (5 bases). The CDR3 has 16 amino acids. CDR1 SQVTM and CDR2 ANQGSEA come from the germline V gene. Trimming stripped 4 bases from V and 0 bases from J, with 16 bases between. The chain's CDR3 is CSVVGSGFLSYNEQFF. The CDR3 DNA is TGCAGCGTTGTGGGGTCGGGGTTCCTCTCCTACAATGAGCAGTTCTTC.

The chain couples TRBV28 to TRBJ2-7, with 7 bases matching TRBD2. This CDR3 contains 14 residues. Unmatched junction bases numbered 6, after V lost 3 bases and J lost 4 bases. Germline CDR1 is MDHEN and CDR2 is SYDVKM. Here the CDR3 DNA reads TGTGCCAGCAGTTTTGGAGGCGGGAGTTACGAGCAGTACTTC. Residues: CASSFGGGSYEQYF.

This chain links TRBV9 with TRBJ2-7; 13 bases are shared with TRBD2. After removal of 3 bases from V and 4 bases from J, the junction contained 4 bases not matched to a gene. Looked up from germline, CDR1 is SGDLS and CDR2 is YYNGEE. CDR3 size: 15 residues. The CDR3 region is CASSGGTSGEYEQYF. CDR3 bases: TGTGCCAGCAGCGGTGGGACTAGCGGGGAATACGAGCAGTACTTC.

The CDR3 sequence: CASSNTYPGGGYQPQHF. Written as DNA, the CDR3 is TGTGCCAGCAGCAATACCTACCCAGGGGGAGGCTATCAGCCCCAGCATTTT. This chain links TRBV5-5 with TRBJ1-5, with 7 nucleotides matching TRBD1. Trimming cost V 4 bases and J 5 bases; bases outside gene matches: 15. The CDR3 consists of 17 residues. The germline V gene encodes CDR1 SGHKS and CDR2 YYEKEE (reference sequence). The whole variable domain, filled in from reference TRBV5-5 and TRBJ1-5, reads DAGVTQSPTHLIKTRGQQVTLRCSPISGHKSVSWYQQVLGQGPQFIFQYYEKEERGRGNFPDRFSARQFPNYSSELNVNALLLGDSALYLCASSNTYPGGGYQPQHFGDGTRLSIL.

V is TRBV4-1 and J is TRBJ1-2; TRBD1 aligns across 7 bases. Germline V gene lookup returns CDR1 MGHRA and CDR2 YSYEKL. This CDR3 spans 16 amino acids. The J segment lost 0 bases and the V segment lost 3 bases, leaving 7 bases of the junction unmatched. CDR3 loop: CASSQGQLPANYGYTF. CDR3 nucleotides: TGCGCCAGCAGCCAGGGACAGTTACCAGCTAACTATGGCTACACCTTC.

This rearrangement joins TRBV19 to TRBJ2-3, with a possible D match to TRBD1 (6 bases). This CDR3 region has 15 residues. The germline CDR1 and CDR2 sequences are LNHDA and SQIVND (reference sequence). V gave up 1 base and J gave up 2 bases, with 10 bases separating them. Written as DNA, the CDR3 is TGTGCCAGTAGTATAGCGGGACACAACACAGATACGCAGTATTTT. It is translated as CASSIAGHNTDTQYF.

This clone was detected a few times. V is TRBV30 and J is TRBJ1-4, with no clear D. From germline, CDR1 is GTSNPN and CDR2 SVGIG (reference sequence). The CDR3 sequence is 13 residues long. Between the trimmed V and J ends, which lost 2 bases and 3 bases, there was a span of 7 bases. CDR3 DNA sequence: TGTGCCTGGAGTCTTACAGCTAATGAAAAACTGTTTTTT. Its translation: CAWSLTANEKLFF.

The CDR3, as DNA: TGTGCCAGCAGTTACCTCAGGGGGGATGAGCAGTTCTTC. Its translation: CASSYLRGDEQFF. The V call is TRBV6-5, the J call TRBJ2-1; D is possibly TRBD1 (7 bases). Trimming removed 2 bases from V and 8 bases from J, with 10 bases in between. CDR1 MNHEY and CDR2 SVGAGI come from the germline V gene. CDR3 length: 13 residues.

The chain carries TRBV30 and TRBJ1-1, with D uncertain. Germline loops: CDR1 GTSNPN, CDR2 SVGIG (reference sequence). The V end lost 2 bases, the J end lost 0 bases, and 19 bases lay between the germline ends. This CDR3 region has 17 residues. Written as DNA, the CDR3 is TGTGCCTGGAGTACTCCACTCGGTCGGTCAATGAACACTGAAGCTTTCTTT. Protein product: CAWSTPLGRSMNTEAFF.

CDR3 bases: TGCAGCGTCCGGACAGGGGACGAGCAGTACTTC. The encoded protein is CSVRTGDEQYF. The chain combines TRBV29-1 with TRBJ2-7; 9 positions match TRBD1. J was trimmed by 5 bases and V by 6 bases; bases with no gene match: 2. This CDR3 region has 11 residues. Germline CDR1 and CDR2: SQVTM and ANQGSEA.

This chain joins TRBV28 and TRBJ2-5; the D gene is possibly TRBD2 (6 bases). Trimming pared 5 bases from V and 5 bases from J, leaving 27 bases between. The CDR3 has 18 residues. The germline V gene encodes CDR1 MDHEN and CDR2 SYDVKM. This CDR3 is CASSRWGLLRELAETQYF. The CDR3 region has the DNA TGTGCCAGCAGTCGATGGGGCCTACTTCGGGAGCTCGCGGAGACCCAGTACTTC.

The genes are TRBV6-5 and TRBJ2-1; tentatively, D is TRBD2 (6 bases). The V gene's germline CDR1 is MNHEY and CDR2 SVGAGI. CDR3 size: 15 residues. V lost 5 bases and J 2 bases, leaving 13 bases between the germline ends. CDR3 sequence reads: CASSGVADAYNEQFF. The CDR3, as DNA: TGTGCCAGCAGTGGGGTAGCGGACGCCTACAATGAGCAGTTCTTC.

This chain links TRBV7-2 with TRBJ2-7; D might be TRBD2 (5 bases). The length of the CDR3 is 14 residues. V shed 3 bases and J shed 1 base, with 10 bases lying between them. Germline-derived CDR1 and CDR2 are SGHTA and FQGNSA. CDR3 residues: CASSLTTGSYEQYF. As DNA, the CDR3 is TGTGCCAGCAGCTTGACTACGGGGTCCTACGAGCAGTACTTC. The full variable domain, in which reference TRBV7-2 and TRBJ2-7 provide the parts outside the CDR3, is GAGVSQSPSNKVTEKGKDVELRCDPISGHTALYWYRQSLGQGLEFLIYFQGNSAPDKSGLPSDRFSAERTGGSVSTLTIQRTQQEDSAVYLCASSLTTGSYEQYFGPGTRLTVT.

The chain links TRBV7-9 to TRBJ2-1; 11 bases agree with TRBD1. This CDR3 is built from 14 residues. In germline, CDR1 is SEHNR, CDR2 FQNEAQ (reference sequence). The ends lost 5 bases at V and 6 bases at J; junction bases unmatched: 3. The CDR3 loop reads CASSPGTGGNEQFF. In DNA form, the CDR3 reads TGTGCCAGCAGCCCCGGGACAGGGGGCAATGAGCAGTTCTTC.

This sequence joins TRBV9 and TRBJ1-1, with D possibly matching TRBD1 (6 bases). The CDR3 spans 15 residues. V lost 4 bases and J 0 bases, leaving 13 bases between the germline ends. Germline values: CDR1 SGDLS, CDR2 YYNGEE. CDR3 sequence (DNA): TGTGCCAGCAGCCCCCGGGACATCCTGAACACTGAAGCTTTCTTT. It codes for CASSPRDILNTEAFF.

This chain links TRBV5-1 with TRBJ2-5; 9 positions agree with TRBD2. J lost 1 base, V lost 3 bases, and 1 base had no gene match. This CDR3 comprises 14 residues. Germline assignment: CDR1 SGHRS and CDR2 YFSETQ. CDR3 in DNA: TGCGCCAGCAGCTCACTAGCGGGCCAAGAGACCCAGTACTTC. Residues: CASSSLAGQETQYF.

The chain recombines TRBV27 with TRBJ1-5; D remains unclear. This CDR3 has 14 amino acids. Germline V lookup: CDR1 MNHEY, CDR2 SMNVEV (reference sequence). Trimming removed 5 bases at V and 5 bases at J, with 13 bases between. As DNA, the CDR3 is TGTGCCAGCAGTCAGTATTCCGAAGATCAGCCCCAGCATTTT. This translates into CASSQYSEDQPQHF.